This entry is about one TCR beta chain. Its antigen is unknown. The sample is drawn from a study of graft-versus-host responses after intestinal transplantation. The method was immunoSEQ multiplex PCR; TCRdb's version includes in-frame clones alone and lacks a portion of them. The repertoire holds 70,000 to 75,000 clones, 89% seen once, with around 2.7% in the top ten. The TCR comes from a human donor who received an intestinal transplant. Material: unstimulated CD8+ T cells sorted from spleen or lymph node cells, obtained before intestinal transplant.

CDR3 amino acids: CASSVGGGRGNEQYF. CDR3 nucleotide sequence: TGTGCCAGCAGCGTAGGCGGGGGCAGGGGAAACGAGCAGTACTTC. The chain uses TRBV9 and TRBJ2-7; possible D gene TRBD2, 7 bases. The CDR3 spans 15 residues. The ends were cut back, 0 bases at V and 5 bases at J, with 15 bases in the middle. Germline CDR1 reads SGDLS; CDR2 reads YYNGEE.